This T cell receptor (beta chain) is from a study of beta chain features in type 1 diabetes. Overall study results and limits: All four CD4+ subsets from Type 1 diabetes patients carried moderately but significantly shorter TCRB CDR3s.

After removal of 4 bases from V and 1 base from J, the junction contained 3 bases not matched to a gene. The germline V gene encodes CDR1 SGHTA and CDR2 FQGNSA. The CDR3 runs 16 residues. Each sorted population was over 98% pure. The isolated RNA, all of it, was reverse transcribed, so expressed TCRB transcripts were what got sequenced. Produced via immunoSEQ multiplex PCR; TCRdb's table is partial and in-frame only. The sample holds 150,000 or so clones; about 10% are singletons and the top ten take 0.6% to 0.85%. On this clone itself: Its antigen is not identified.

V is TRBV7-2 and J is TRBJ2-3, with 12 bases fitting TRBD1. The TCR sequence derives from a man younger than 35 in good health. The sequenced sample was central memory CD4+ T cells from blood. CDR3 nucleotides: TGTGCCAGCAGCTCAGGGACAGGGGGCCGCACAGATACGCAGTATTTT. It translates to CASSSGTGGRTDTQYF. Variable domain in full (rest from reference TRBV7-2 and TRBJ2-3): GAGVSQSPSNKVTEKGKDVELRCDPISGHTALYWYRQSLGQGLEFLIYFQGNSAPDKSGLPSDRFSAERTGGSVSTLTIQRTQQEDSAVYLCASSSGTGGRTDTQYFGPGTRLTVL.